This T cell receptor (beta chain) was identified in a study of long-term antiretroviral therapy in people with HIV (dated by TCRdb to the early 2020s). Background on the whole study: The earliest samples were collected roughly a decade before the 2015 WHO recommendation for immediate ART, at a time when ART was usually postponed until CD4 counts fell. About a third of the roughly 30 participants with HIV were female. Test extractions of a monoclonal T-cell line alongside a few dozen polyclonal samples showed no cross-contamination during QIAcube processing. A retrospective serial study tested whether changes in peripheral blood TRB repertoire composition and diversity were associated with ART initiation and durable HIV suppression. From some 27 adults with confirmed HIV infection, the cohort provided 192 cryopreserved PBMC samples, gathered serially across a mean of around six years (range 1-12). The paper as a whole reports these results and caveats: Because pre-ART samples had limited cell numbers, unsorted PBMC were profiled rather than sorted CD4+ and CD8+ T cells. Limited PBMC availability meant only the TCR beta chain was sequenced, without alpha chain pairing. The samples span the years 2004 to 2017, and the ART regimens used may be less effective than current regimens. Inferences about post-ART repertoire changes were limited because no data were available on ART adherence, viral resistance or therapy changes. Starting ART was linked to a significant rise in TRB diversity, yet even with long-term ART the diversity remained significantly lower than in transplant donor controls. Expanded TRB clones identified before ART initiation dominated the repertoire at all time points, although this dominance fluctuated and declined in many PLHIV after ART. CDR3 length ranges in HIV repertoires were narrower than in controls, and network structure suggested an antigen-experienced repertoire with only a slight naive shift after ART.

The immunoSEQ hsTCRB v3.0 assay was used at survey level resolution for TRB variable region sequencing. The targeted TRB sequencing depth was about 35,000-55,000 T-cell genomes per sample. TRB libraries were pooled and sequenced on an Illumina MiSeq using a v3 150-cycle kit. Concerning the study's data processing: Repertoire analysis was performed in R inside a reproducible Nextflow workflow that covered QC, data transformation and analysis. LymphoSeq2, an R package for exploring AIRR-Seq data, was used to implement custom analyses. A handful of samples that yielded fewer than 5000 total TRB sequences were excluded, so that 200 or so HIV repertoires were analyzed. Of the 188 retained HIV repertoires, some 60 were collected before and approximately 130 after ART initiation. Repertoires were downsampled to 5000 TRB nucleotide sequences, and summary statistics were averaged over 100 downsampling iterations. The analysis kept only TRB sequences whose CDR3 regions were at least seven amino acids long. A Shannon entropy-derived clonality score and the Gini coefficient were used to measure diversity. In the repertoire networks, any two of the top 5000 CDR3 amino acid sequences were connected whenever the two sequences differed by an edit distance of one. GLIPH2 predicted antigen specificity groups and MHC restriction for TRB CDR3 amino acid sequences. To flag known associations with CMV, EBV, HIV or tissue antigens, CDR3 amino acid sequences were compared against VDJdb and McPAS-TCR. Pre-ART, post-ART and control groups were compared with Wilcoxon signed-rank tests and Holm-Bonferroni correction. Entries here come from immuneACCESS through TCRdb and include only in-frame sequences with V and J called. Some clones fail to appear in such tables; in the studies checked, an unresolved V gene covers under half of the shortfall, and the cause of the remainder is unknown. That table gives V, J and clone size, and the DNA gave D and trimming. In all, the sample holds about 20,000 clones, and around 82% of those were seen once. The ten largest clones take up around 15% of the sample.

V is cut by 8 bases and J by 2 bases, and the space between the germline ends is 14 bases. The CDR1 and CDR2 encoded by the germline V gene are SQVTM and ANQGSEA. Inclusive of the bounding cysteine and phenylalanine, the CDR3 is 13 residues long. Just CDR3 DNA is preserved here, 39 bases in frame from base 1. Participants were included only if at least one PBMC sample before ART initiation and at least two post-ART samples were available. Treatment was received in the United States of America by all participants with HIV. Before DNA extraction, cryopreserved samples containing 1-10 million PBMC were thawed and washed. At the time of the earliest PBMC sample, participants with HIV were aged between roughly 23 and 60 years. PBMC samples were contributed by each participant from 1-4 timepoints before ART initiation and 2-8 timepoints after ART initiation, with a median of 7 samples. For every participant, serial HIV viral load, CD4+ T-cell count, ART history and demographic data were obtained. Using a Qiagen kit on a QIAcube, genomic DNA was extracted from unsorted PBMC, with samples processed in batches of 12.

Comments on this clone: Its antigen target is currently unknown. Base qualities are not at hand, and no much larger clone is one base apart.

This specimen was unsorted PBMCs, taken 2.9 years after starting antiretroviral therapy. The sequence is built from TRBV29-1 and TRBJ2-3; matching of 5 bases hints at TRBD2 as the D gene. The clonotype comes from a woman in her twenties or thirties with HIV. CDR3 sequence: CSSSRGFTDTQYF. Here is the DNA: TGCAGCTCCAGTCGCGGGTTCACAGATACGCAGTATTTT.